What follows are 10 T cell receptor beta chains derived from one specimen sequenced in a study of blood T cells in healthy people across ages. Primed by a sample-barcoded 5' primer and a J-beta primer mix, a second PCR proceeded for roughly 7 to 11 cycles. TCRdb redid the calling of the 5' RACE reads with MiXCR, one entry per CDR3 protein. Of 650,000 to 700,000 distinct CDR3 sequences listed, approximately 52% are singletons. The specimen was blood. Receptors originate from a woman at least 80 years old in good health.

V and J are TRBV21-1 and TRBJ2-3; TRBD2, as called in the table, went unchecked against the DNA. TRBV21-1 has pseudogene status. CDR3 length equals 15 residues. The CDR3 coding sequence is TGTGCCAACCGCTATACCTTCCTACCGGGAGATATGCAGTATTTT. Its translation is CANRYTFLPGDMQYF.

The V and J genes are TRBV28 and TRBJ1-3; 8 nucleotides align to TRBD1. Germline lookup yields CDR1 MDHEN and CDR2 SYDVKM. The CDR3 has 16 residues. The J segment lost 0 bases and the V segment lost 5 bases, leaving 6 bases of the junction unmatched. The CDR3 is CASSRTGTNSGNTIYF. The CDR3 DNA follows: TGTGCCAGCAGTCGGACAGGGACCAACTCTGGAAACACCATATATTTT. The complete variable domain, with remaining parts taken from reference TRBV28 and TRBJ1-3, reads DVKVTQSSRYLVKRTGEKVFLECVQDMDHENMFWYRQDPGLGLRLIYFSYDVKMKEKGDIPEGYSVSREKKERFSLILESASTNQTSMYLCASSRTGTNSGNTIYFGEGSWLTVV.

This CDR3 is CSVVRDGGVYEQYF. CDR3 coding DNA: TGCAGCGTTGTGCGGGATGGAGGAGTCTACGAGCAGTACTTC. The chain combines TRBV29-1 with TRBJ2-7; maybe TRBD2 (6 bases). The V end was cut by 4 bases, the J end by 3 bases, with 16 bases between. Germline loops: CDR1 SQVTM, CDR2 ANQGSEA. The CDR3 is 14 amino acids.

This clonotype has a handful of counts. The chain's CDR3 is CSAGAQGMETQYF. Written as DNA, the CDR3 is TGCAGCGCTGGGGCTCAGGGCATGGAGACCCAGTACTTC. The V gene is TRBV29-1, the J gene TRBJ2-5; possible D gene TRBD1, 5 bases. The CDR3 covers 13 residues. V shed 7 bases and J shed 5 bases, with 17 bases lying between them. In germline, CDR1 is SQVTM, CDR2 ANQGSEA.

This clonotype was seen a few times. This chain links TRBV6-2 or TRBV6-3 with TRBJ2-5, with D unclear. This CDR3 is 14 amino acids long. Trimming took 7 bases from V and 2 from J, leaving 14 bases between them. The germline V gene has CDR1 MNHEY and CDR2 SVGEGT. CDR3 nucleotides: TGTGCCAGCATGCCGATGAGGCTTCAAGAGACCCAGTACTTC. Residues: CASMPMRLQETQYF.

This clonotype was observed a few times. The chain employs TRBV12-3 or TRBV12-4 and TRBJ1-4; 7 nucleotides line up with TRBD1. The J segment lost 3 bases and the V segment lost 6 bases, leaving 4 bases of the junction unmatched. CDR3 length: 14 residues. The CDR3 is CASRPGQPNEKLFF. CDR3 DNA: TGTGCCAGCAGACCGGGACAGCCTAATGAAAAACTGTTTTTT.

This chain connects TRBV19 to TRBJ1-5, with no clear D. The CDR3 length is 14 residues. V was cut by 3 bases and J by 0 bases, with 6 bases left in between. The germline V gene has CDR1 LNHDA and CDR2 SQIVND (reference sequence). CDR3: CASSIRISNQPQHF. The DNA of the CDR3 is TGTGCCAGTAGTATCCGGATTAGCAATCAGCCCCAGCATTTT.

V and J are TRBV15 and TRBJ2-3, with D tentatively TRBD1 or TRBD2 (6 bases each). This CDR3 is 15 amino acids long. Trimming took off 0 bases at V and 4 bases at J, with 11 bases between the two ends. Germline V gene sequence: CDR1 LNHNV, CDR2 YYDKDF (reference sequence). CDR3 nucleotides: TGTGCCACCAGCAGAGATGAGGGGGGACCAGATACGCAGTATTTT. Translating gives CATSRDEGGPDTQYF.

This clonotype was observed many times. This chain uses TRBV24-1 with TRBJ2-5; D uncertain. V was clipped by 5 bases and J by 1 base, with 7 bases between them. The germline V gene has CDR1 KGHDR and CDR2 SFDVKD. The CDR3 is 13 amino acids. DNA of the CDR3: TGTGCCACCAGTGGGCAGCCCCAAGAGACCCAGTACTTC. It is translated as CATSGQPQETQYF.

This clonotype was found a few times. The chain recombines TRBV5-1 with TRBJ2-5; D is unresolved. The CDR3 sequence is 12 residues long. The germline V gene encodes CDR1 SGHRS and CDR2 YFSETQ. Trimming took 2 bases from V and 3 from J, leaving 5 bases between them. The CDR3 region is CASSFAEETQYF. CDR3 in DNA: TGCGCCAGCAGCTTCGCAGAAGAGACCCAGTACTTC.